Described below is a single TCR beta chain sequence and its context. Its antigen is as yet unknown. The PCR was carried out with 60 Vbeta primers and 13 Jbeta primers. Clones were sequenced by immunoSEQ multiplex PCR, and TCRdb holds only the in-frame ones, with some missing. Found here are some 90,000 clones, about 70% of them singletons; the top ten hold less than 4%. The data derive from a study of cytomegalovirus exposure and HLA in healthy donors. For the study at large: An earlier analysis found around 100 million unique TCR beta sequences from around 180 million T cells.

Study-level results: In a later analysis, an Asian-associated ancestry cluster reportedly showed fewer N-insertions than the 666-donor mean. With further analysis later on, most CMV-associated TCR beta chains appeared HLA-restricted.

Sequenced input: PBMCs. The origin of this receptor is a man between 40 and 49 years old in good health and CMV-seronegative.

For the CDR3, the DNA is TGTGCCAGCAGCCCAGACAGGGGGCGAGGCGGGGAGCTGTTTTTT. Translation: CASSPDRGRGGELFF. This sequence joins TRBV11-1 and TRBJ2-2; 10 nucleotides align to TRBD1. Germline V gene data show CDR1 as SGHAT and CDR2 as FQDESV (reference sequence). J gave up 7 bases and V 5 bases, and 7 bases lay outside the gene matches. The CDR3 consists of 15 residues.